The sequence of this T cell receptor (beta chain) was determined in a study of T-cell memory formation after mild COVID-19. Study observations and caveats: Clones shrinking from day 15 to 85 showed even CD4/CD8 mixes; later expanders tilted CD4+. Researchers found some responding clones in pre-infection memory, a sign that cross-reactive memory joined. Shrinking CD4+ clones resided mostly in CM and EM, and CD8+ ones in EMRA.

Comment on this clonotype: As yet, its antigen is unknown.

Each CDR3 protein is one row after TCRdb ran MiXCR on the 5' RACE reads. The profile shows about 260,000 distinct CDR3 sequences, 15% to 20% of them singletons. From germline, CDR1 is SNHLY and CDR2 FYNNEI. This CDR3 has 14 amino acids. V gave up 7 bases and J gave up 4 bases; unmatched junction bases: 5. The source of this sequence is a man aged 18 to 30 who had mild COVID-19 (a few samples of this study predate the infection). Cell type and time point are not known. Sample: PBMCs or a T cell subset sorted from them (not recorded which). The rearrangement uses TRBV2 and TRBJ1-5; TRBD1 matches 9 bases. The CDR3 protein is CASTLDRGNQPQHF. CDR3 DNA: TGTGCCAGCACCCTCGACAGGGGGAATCAGCCCCAGCATTTT.